The 28 T cell receptor beta chains reported below all come from one sample, sequenced in a study of CD8 T cells in ankylosing spondylitis. TCRdb ran MiXCR on the 5' RACE reads and lists one entry per CDR3 protein. The data show about 840,000 distinct CDR3 sequences, 12% seen once. Their antigens are not known. Overall study results and limits: A motif of roughly eight highly homologous TCR beta variants was seen as apparently characteristic of ankylosing spondylitis blood.

The sequencing input was blood, either unsorted or a sorted T cell fraction (not recorded which). These TCRs come from a male donor with ankylosing spondylitis.

The CDR3 nucleotides read TGTGCCAGCAGCTTAGGGTCTCTCTCCTACGAGCAGTACTTC. Translation gives CASSLGSLSYEQYF. The V gene is TRBV7-9, the J gene TRBJ2-7; D is unclear. Trimming shortened V by 1 base and J by 0 bases, and 7 bases separated the two germline ends. CDR3 length equals 14 residues. Germline CDR1 and CDR2: SEHNR and FQNEAQ (reference sequence).

In this sample, this clonotype turned up many times. The chain uses TRBV28 and TRBJ1-4; possibly TRBD1 for D (5 bases). This CDR3 region has 17 residues. CDR1 is MDHEN and CDR2 is SYDVKM in the germline V gene. The V end lost 5 bases, the J end lost 0 bases, and 16 bases lay between the germline ends. The CDR3 region has the DNA TGTGCCAGCAGTCCCTGGGGGACCGCAGCAACTAATGAAAAACTGTTTTTT. It is translated as CASSPWGTAATNEKLFF.

V and J are TRBV20-1 and TRBJ2-1; D is ambiguous. The germline CDR1 and CDR2 sequences are DFQATT and SNEGSKA (reference sequence). The CDR3 is 15 residues long. Between the trimmed V and J ends, which lost 0 bases and 5 bases, there was a span of 14 bases. The CDR3 is CSARDGRGWDNEQFF. The CDR3, as DNA: TGCAGTGCTAGAGATGGGCGCGGTTGGGACAATGAGCAGTTCTTC.

There are a few counts of this clonotype. The CDR3 loop is CASSLVGTGPETQYF. In nucleotides, the CDR3 is TGTGCCAGCAGCTTAGTAGGGACAGGGCCAGAGACCCAGTACTTC. The V and J genes are TRBV7-2 and TRBJ2-5; TRBD1 agrees at 9 bases. The CDR3 sequence is 15 residues long. V shed 1 base, J shed 4 bases, and the junction held 4 bases outside the gene matches. Germline CDR1 and CDR2: SGHTA and FQGNSA.

This chain connects TRBV7-9 to TRBJ2-6; D ambiguous. In germline, CDR1 is SEHNR, CDR2 FQNEAQ (reference sequence). The CDR3 runs to 15 residues. The V and J ends lost 7 bases and 3 bases respectively, with 13 bases between them. CDR3 sequence: CASMNWADGANVLTF. For the CDR3, the DNA is TGTGCCAGCATGAATTGGGCGGATGGGGCCAACGTCCTGACTTTC.

The chain joins TRBV7-9 to TRBJ2-7, with 9 bases identical to TRBD1. The germline V gene has CDR1 SEHNR and CDR2 FQNEAQ (reference sequence). The CDR3 is 16 residues long. Losses at the gene ends were 5 bases for V and 5 bases for J; bases not matched to a gene: 13. The CDR3 DNA reads as TGTGCCAGCAGCCGGGGGGTGGGACAGGGTATCCACGAGCAGTACTTC. This codes for CASSRGVGQGIHEQYF.

This clonotype occurred a few times. This rearrangement joins TRBV5-1 to TRBJ2-1, with TRBD2 as a possible D gene (5 bases). Trimming removed 0 bases at V and 5 bases at J, with 15 bases between. Germline V CDR1 and CDR2: SGHRS, YFSETQ. The CDR3 sequence is 16 residues long. CDR3 in amino acids: CASSLANGRGNNEQFF. For the CDR3, the DNA is TGCGCCAGCAGCTTGGCCAATGGACGGGGAAACAATGAGCAGTTCTTC.

This clonotype was counted at least ten times. The chain couples TRBV5-1 to TRBJ2-6, with 7 positions matching TRBD1. CDR1 is SGHRS, CDR2 YFSETQ, per germline. With V trimmed by 2 bases and J by 2 bases, 1 base remained unmatched. The CDR3 is 15 residues long. Here the CDR3 reads CASSFQGAGANVLTF. In nucleotides, the CDR3 is TGCGCCAGCAGCTTTCAGGGGGCTGGGGCCAACGTCCTGACTTTC.

In its sample, this clonotype was seen a few times. The chain joins TRBV5-5 to TRBJ1-2, with unresolved D. Trimming stripped 2 bases from V and 7 bases from J, with 15 bases between. There are 14 residues in the CDR3. CDR1 is SGHKS, CDR2 YYEKEE, per germline (reference sequence). The CDR3 is CASSFDPGFRGYTF. Written as DNA, the CDR3 is TGTGCCAGCAGCTTCGATCCGGGTTTTCGTGGCTACACCTTC.

The chain recombines TRBV9 with TRBJ1-2; D remains ambiguous. Germline lookup yields CDR1 SGDLS and CDR2 YYNGEE. The CDR3 extends over 13 amino acids. Trimming pared 4 bases from V and 3 bases from J, leaving 10 bases between. The CDR3, as DNA: TGTGCCAGCAGCTCTGGGTTTTACTATGGCTACACCTTC. Its protein product is CASSSGFYYGYTF.

This clonotype was detected many times. This sequence joins TRBV7-2 and TRBJ2-1; D might be TRBD2 (7 bases). V lost 1 base and J lost 5, with 12 bases in between. CDR3 length: 15 amino acids. Germline loops: CDR1 SGHTA, CDR2 FQGNSA. The CDR3 sequence: CASSLGGGGNNEQFF. The CDR3 DNA follows: TGTGCCAGCAGCTTAGGAGGGGGGGGTAACAATGAGCAGTTCTTC. Complete variable domain (other parts from reference TRBV7-2 and TRBJ2-1): GAGVSQSPSNKVTEKGKDVELRCDPISGHTALYWYRQSLGQGLEFLIYFQGNSAPDKSGLPSDRFSAERTGGSVSTLTIQRTQQEDSAVYLCASSLGGGGNNEQFFGPGTRLTVL.

This clonotype has at least ten counts. The chain recombines TRBV20-1 with TRBJ1-2; weak D call: TRBD1 (6 bases). Germline CDR1 is DFQATT and CDR2 is SNEGSKA (reference sequence). V was trimmed by 4 bases and J by 4 bases, leaving 10 bases between them. The CDR3 sequence is 12 residues long. CDR3 in DNA: TGCAGTGCTAACAGGGACCTCTATGGCTACACCTTC. As protein: CSANRDLYGYTF.

This clonotype was detected a few times. V usage is TRBV20-1 and J usage is TRBJ2-7, with D possibly being TRBD1 or TRBD2 (5 bases each). Trimming cost V 2 bases and J 3 bases, with 17 bases left between them. The CDR3 spans 15 residues. Germline-derived CDR1 and CDR2 are DFQATT and SNEGSKA (reference sequence). CDR3 residues: CSARYGPGTLYEQYF. Here the CDR3 DNA reads TGCAGTGCTAGATACGGGCCCGGGACCCTCTACGAGCAGTACTTC.

The V and J genes are TRBV5-1 and TRBJ2-2, with a possible D match to TRBD2 (5 bases). With 1 base removed from V and 7 bases from J, the gap between germline ends came to 11 bases. From germline, CDR1 is SGHRS and CDR2 YFSETQ. The length of the CDR3 is 14 residues. The CDR3 coding sequence is TGCGCCAGCAGCTTGCGAGGGCCAGGCGGGGAGCTGTTTTTT. Protein sequence: CASSLRGPGGELFF.

This clonotype was seen at least ten times. The chain carries TRBV10-3 and TRBJ2-7, with D possibly being TRBD2 (6 bases). CDR1 ENHRY and CDR2 SYGVKD come from the germline V gene. The CDR3 is 16 residues long. The V end lost 4 bases, the J end lost 3 bases, and 19 bases lay between the germline ends. CDR3 sequence (DNA): TGTGCCATCAGTGGAGGAGGGCAGGGAACCCTCTACGAGCAGTACTTC. Protein sequence: CAISGGGQGTLYEQYF.

The J gene is TRBJ2-7, the V gene TRBV27, with no clear D. CDR1 is MNHEY and CDR2 is SMNVEV in the germline V gene (reference sequence). The germline V and J ends were trimmed by 6 bases and 0 bases, with 18 bases remaining between them. The length of the CDR3 is 16 residues. CDR3 in DNA: TGTGCCAGCAGGCCGGTCCCTGCCCGTTACTCCTACGAGCAGTACTTC. As protein: CASRPVPARYSYEQYF.

In this sample, this clonotype turned up a few times. For the CDR3, the DNA is TGCAGTGCTTGGGACTTAGGCTCCTACAATGAGCAGTTCTTC. It is translated as CSAWDLGSYNEQFF. The chain uses TRBV20-1 and TRBJ2-1; a weak D match, TRBD2 (6 bases). Trimming took off 5 bases at V and 0 bases at J, with 11 bases between the two ends. The length of the CDR3 is 14 residues. Germline CDR1 DFQATT, CDR2 SNEGSKA (reference sequence).

This clonotype was seen a few times. This rearrangement joins TRBV7-9 to TRBJ1-4; TRBD1 matches at 8 bases. The ends lost 3 bases at V and 7 bases at J; junction bases unmatched: 1. This CDR3 comprises 13 residues. Germline loops: CDR1 SEHNR, CDR2 FQNEAQ (reference sequence). This chain's CDR3 is CASSFGQGEKLFF. The DNA for the CDR3 is TGTGCCAGCAGCTTTGGACAGGGTGAAAAACTGTTTTTT.

This clonotype turned up a few times. The rearrangement joins TRBV29-1 to TRBJ2-1; 7 nucleotides align to TRBD2. Looked up from germline, CDR1 is SQVTM and CDR2 is ANQGSEA. The CDR3 extends over 13 amino acids. With 3 bases clipped from V and 15 bases from J, the junction kept 14 bases outside the gene matches. DNA of the CDR3: TGCAGCGTTGACTGGGCGGGAGCCCCTCGTATGTTCTTC. Encoded protein: CSVDWAGAPRMFF.

This clonotype was observed at least ten times. The chain is built from TRBV20-1 and TRBJ2-4; 16 bases align to TRBD2. Germline V gene data show CDR1 as DFQATT and CDR2 as SNEGSKA (reference sequence). The ends lost 7 bases at V and 9 bases at J; junction bases unmatched: 9. The CDR3 has 15 residues. The CDR3 region has the DNA TGCAGTGTCCCGGGACTAGCGGGAGGGCCGGTCATTCAGTACTTC. This codes for CSVPGLAGGPVIQYF.

The chain recombines TRBV20-1 with TRBJ1-6; D is unresolved. V was pared by 0 bases and J by 4 bases, with 10 bases between. This CDR3 is built from 15 residues. CDR1 and CDR2 from the germline V gene are DFQATT and SNEGSKA (reference sequence). The CDR3 DNA reads as TGCAGTGCTAGAGATCGTCCCGTGTATAATTCACCCCTCCACTTT. Its translation is CSARDRPVYNSPLHF.

The rearrangement links TRBV30 to TRBJ2-1, with TRBD2 as a possible D gene (6 bases). Germline assignment: CDR1 GTSNPN and CDR2 SVGIG (reference sequence). Trimming removed 7 bases from V and 10 bases from J, with 23 bases in between. The CDR3 length is 14 residues. The CDR3 loop reads CALGREPTMIEQFF. For the CDR3, the DNA is TGTGCCTTGGGGCGGGAACCGACTATGATCGAGCAGTTCTTC.

This clonotype was seen a few times. V gene TRBV29-1 combines with J gene TRBJ1-1; no clear D gene. This CDR3 is built from 13 residues. Germline V CDR1 and CDR2: SQVTM, ANQGSEA. V was trimmed by 4 bases and J by 5 bases, leaving 14 bases between them. The DNA for the CDR3 is TGCAGCGTTGTCGGGGAAGGGCGGACTGAAGCTTTCTTT. Protein: CSVVGEGRTEAFF.

In this sample, this clonotype turned up many times. This chain joins TRBV7-2 and TRBJ2-5; tentative D call: TRBD2 (6 bases). Between the trimmed V and J ends, which lost 2 bases and 3 bases, there was a span of 10 bases. The CDR3 runs to 14 residues. Germline CDR1 reads SGHTA; CDR2 reads FQGNSA. CDR3 nucleotides: TGTGCCAGCAGCTTACAATCGGGGGAAGAGACCCAGTACTTC. Its protein product is CASSLQSGEETQYF.

This clonotype occurred a few times. The chain carries TRBV6-4 and TRBJ2-7; TRBD1 aligns across 10 bases. From germline, CDR1 is MRHNA and CDR2 SNTAGT. The CDR3 totals 15 residues. V was pared by 11 bases and J by 1 base, with 11 bases of the junction left unmatched. CDR3: CAGESGTGASYEQYF. In DNA, the CDR3 is TGTGCCGGCGAGTCCGGGACAGGGGCATCCTACGAGCAGTACTTC.

This clonotype was found many times. The chain recombines TRBV20-1 with TRBJ2-7; TRBD2 matches at 8 bases. CDR1 DFQATT and CDR2 SNEGSKA come from the germline V gene (reference sequence). Losses at the gene ends were 2 bases for V and 0 bases for J; bases not matched to a gene: 6. The CDR3 runs 15 residues. CDR3 region: CSARKGSGDSYEQYF. The CDR3 DNA reads TGCAGTGCTAGAAAGGGTAGCGGGGACTCCTACGAGCAGTACTTC.

This clonotype was detected many times. This chain links TRBV29-1 with TRBJ2-3; unclear D gene. The CDR3 sequence is 13 residues long. Deletions cut 1 base from V and 4 bases from J, with 9 bases between. From germline, CDR1 is SQVTM and CDR2 ANQGSEA. CDR3 coding DNA: TGCAGCGTTGAAGGGATAAGGGCAGATACGCAGTATTTT. Its translation is CSVEGIRADTQYF.

The chain links TRBV29-1 to TRBJ1-1; D remains ambiguous. Germline loops: CDR1 SQVTM, CDR2 ANQGSEA. The CDR3 totals 15 residues. V was clipped by 2 bases and J by 2 bases, with 15 bases between them. The CDR3 spells CSVEYLLGPNTEAFF. CDR3 DNA sequence: TGCAGCGTTGAATATCTCCTGGGTCCCAACACTGAAGCTTTCTTT.